The 20 T cell receptor beta chains in this list originate from one sample, sequenced in a study of blood T cell repertoires in COVID-19. Profiling relied on immunoSEQ multiplex PCR, and the TCRdb table lists in-frame clones only, not all of them. The sample shows around 260,000 clones, approximately 89% of them seen only once. The specimen sequenced was peripheral blood. These receptor sequences come from a woman between 25 and 40 years old with COVID-19, enrolled during active disease.

The chain uses TRBV6-5 and TRBJ2-2, with D perhaps TRBD1 (5 bases). CDR3 size: 14 residues. V lost 5 bases and J 1 base, leaving 8 bases between the germline ends. CDR1 is MNHEY and CDR2 is SVGAGI in the germline V gene. The CDR3 protein is CASSTGQNTGELFF. CDR3 nucleotide sequence: TGTGCCAGCAGTACAGGACAGAACACCGGGGAGCTGTTTTTT.

CDR3 coding DNA: TGTGCCAGCAGCTTAACTACAGGGGGAGGCACTGAAGCTTTCTTT. This encodes CASSLTTGGGTEAFF. The chain recombines TRBV13 with TRBJ1-1; 8 bases fit TRBD1. The CDR3 contains 15 residues. Trimming took 2 bases from V and 4 from J; bases not matched to a gene: 6. Germline CDR1 is PRHDT and CDR2 is FYEKMQ (reference sequence).

This CDR3 is CASSPGTDSGNTIYF. The DNA for the CDR3 is TGTGCCAGCTCACCGGGGACAGACTCTGGAAACACCATATATTTT. The chain is built from TRBV18 and TRBJ1-3, with TRBD1 matching 7 bases. Trimming took 3 bases from V and 0 from J; bases not matched to a gene: 2. The CDR3 is 15 residues long. Germline assignment: CDR1 KGHSH and CDR2 LQKENI.

This chain joins TRBV9 and TRBJ2-2, with 14 bases fitting TRBD2. In germline, CDR1 is SGDLS, CDR2 YYNGEE. CDR3 size: 20 residues. With V trimmed by 4 bases and J by 5 bases, 16 bases remained unmatched. The DNA for the CDR3 is TGTGCCAGCAGCCCCTCCGCTGGGGGACTAGCGGGAGAGGTGACCGGGGAGCTGTTTTTT. The encoded protein is CASSPSAGGLAGEVTGELFF. The full variable domain, rest sourced from reference TRBV9 and TRBJ2-2, is DSGVTQTPKHLITATGQRVTLRCSPRSGDLSVYWYQQSLDQGLQFLIQYYNGEERAKGNILERFSAQQFPDLHSELNLSSLELGDSALYFCASSPSAGGLAGEVTGELFFGEGSRLTVL.

V gene TRBV28 combines with J gene TRBJ1-5, with D possibly matching TRBD1 (5 bases). Deletions cut 2 bases from V and 3 bases from J, with 11 bases between. Germline-derived CDR1 and CDR2 are MDHEN and SYDVKM. The CDR3 totals 15 residues. DNA of the CDR3: TGTGCCAGCAGTTTAGGGGGGTCCCCCAATCAGCCCCAGCATTTT. It specifies CASSLGGSPNQPQHF.

With regard to this clone: Different DNA sequences within this sample yield the same CDR3. The chain is built from TRBV20-1 and TRBJ2-7; a weak D match, TRBD2 (5 bases). The V gene lost 3 bases and the J gene lost 3 bases, with 6 bases spanning the gap. This CDR3 is 11 amino acids long. The V gene's germline CDR1 is DFQATT and CDR2 SNEGSKA (reference sequence). The CDR3 protein is CSARDFYEQYF. In DNA, the CDR3 is TGCAGTGCTAGGGACTTCTACGAGCAGTACTTC.

This clone was observed a single time. The J gene is TRBJ1-5, the V gene TRBV6-4; possibly TRBD1 for D (5 bases). The CDR3 sequence is 14 residues long. The germline V and J ends were trimmed by 3 bases and 9 bases, with 15 bases remaining between them. Germline assignment: CDR1 MRHNA and CDR2 SNTAGT. CDR3 sequence: CASSENQAGGPQHF. CDR3 sequence (DNA): TGTGCCAGCAGTGAGAATCAGGCCGGGGGGCCCCAGCATTTT.

The genes are TRBV14 and TRBJ1-4; 12 bases fit TRBD1. CDR3 length equals 14 residues. V lost 5 bases to trimming and J lost 8 bases; unmatched junction nucleotides: 3. Germline CDR1 SGHDN, CDR2 FVKESK. CDR3 DNA sequence: TGTGCCAGCAGCTACGGGACAGGGGGCGAAAAACTGTTTTTT. It specifies CASSYGTGGEKLFF.

The rearrangement joins TRBV5-1 to TRBJ2-1, with 13 bases identical to TRBD2. The CDR3 is made up of 18 amino acids. Germline assignment: CDR1 SGHRS and CDR2 YFSETQ. The junction had 12 bases not matched to a gene; V was cut back by 2 bases and J by 7 bases. In DNA form, the CDR3 reads TGCGCCAGCAGCTTCCAACTAGCGGGAGGGCGTCTGGGGAATGAGCAGTTCTTC. Protein product: CASSFQLAGGRLGNEQFF.

The J gene is TRBJ1-5, the V gene TRBV2, with TRBD1 identical over 9 bases. Per the germline V gene, CDR1 is SNHLY and CDR2 is FYNNEI. The CDR3 sequence is 15 residues long. J lost 7 bases, V lost 7 bases, and 11 bases had no gene match. Written as DNA, the CDR3 is TGTGCCAGCACTGAGGGACAGGGAGGATGGCAGCCCCAGCATTTT. Its translation: CASTEGQGGWQPQHF.

There are a few counts of this clone. This rearrangement joins TRBV28 to TRBJ2-2, with TRBD2 identical over 14 bases. V lost 3 bases, J lost 5 bases, and 8 bases stayed unmatched. The CDR3 extends over 18 amino acids. Germline values: CDR1 MDHEN, CDR2 SYDVKM. The CDR3: CASSFSGLAGVKTGELFF. The CDR3 bases are TGTGCCAGCAGTTTTTCGGGACTAGCGGGAGTAAAGACCGGGGAGCTGTTTTTT.

This chain joins TRBV5-1 and TRBJ1-1; D might be TRBD1 (5 bases). With 0 bases removed from V and 2 bases from J, the gap between germline ends came to 11 bases. This CDR3 region has 15 residues. CDR1 SGHRS and CDR2 YFSETQ come from the germline V gene. CDR3 in DNA: TGCGCCAGCAGCTTGGCCGTAAGGGGCAACACTGAAGCTTTCTTT. Translated, it gives CASSLAVRGNTEAFF.

J is TRBJ2-7 and V is TRBV18, with 7 bases fitting TRBD1. This CDR3 comprises 14 residues. From germline, CDR1 is KGHSH and CDR2 LQKENI. J lost 3 bases, V lost 3 bases, and 5 bases had no gene match. The DNA for the CDR3 is TGTGCCAGCTCACCGGGGACAGTAGTCTACGAGCAGTACTTC. This encodes CASSPGTVVYEQYF.

The V and J genes are TRBV19 and TRBJ1-2; D perhaps matches TRBD1 (5 bases). The ends were cut back, 4 bases at V and 3 bases at J, with 15 bases in the middle. The CDR3 has 15 residues. Germline V gene sequence: CDR1 LNHDA, CDR2 SQIVND (reference sequence). DNA for the CDR3: TGTGCCAGTAGTACCTCAAAGACAGTTGACTATGGCTACACCTTC. It translates to CASSTSKTVDYGYTF.

The rearrangement links TRBV5-1 to TRBJ2-7; 10 bases map to TRBD2. The CDR3 runs to 14 residues. CDR1 is SGHRS and CDR2 is YFSETQ in the germline V gene. The ends lost 7 bases at V and 5 bases at J; junction bases unmatched: 9. CDR3 sequence reads: CASQALAGDDEQYF. CDR3 in DNA: TGCGCCAGCCAAGCCCTAGCGGGAGACGACGAGCAGTACTTC.

Remarks on this clone: A much larger clone differs from this one at a single base, so this may be a read error. The same CDR3 also results from other DNA sequences found in this sample. V is TRBV3-1 (or the pseudogene TRBV3-2) and J is TRBJ1-1; D not certain. The CDR3 covers 13 residues. Trimming removed 3 bases from V and 3 bases from J, with 8 bases in between. Per germline, CDR1 LGHDT and CDR2 YNNKEL (reference sequence). CDR3 in DNA: TGTGCCAGCAGCCAGGGGAGGGACACTGAAGCTTTCTTT. The encoded protein is CASSQGRDTEAFF.

This clone was picked up one time. The rearrangement links TRBV18 to TRBJ2-5, with D unclear. Trimming took off 1 base at V and 0 bases at J, with 12 bases between the two ends. The germline gives CDR1 KGHSH, CDR2 LQKENI. CDR3 length: 16 residues. Here the CDR3 DNA reads TGTGCCAGCTCACCACTAGACACCATATACCAAGAGACCCAGTACTTC. Translated: CASSPLDTIYQETQYF.

The gene calls are TRBV7-2 and TRBJ2-5; 9 nucleotides match TRBD1. The CDR3 covers 14 residues. J gave up 4 bases and V 6 bases, and 6 bases lay outside the gene matches. The V gene's germline CDR1 is SGHTA and CDR2 FQGNSA. The CDR3 loop is CASSPTGGSETQYF. As DNA, the CDR3 is TGTGCCAGCAGTCCGACAGGGGGATCAGAGACCCAGTACTTC.

V gene TRBV10-3 combines with J gene TRBJ2-2; tentatively, D is TRBD1 (6 bases). The J call may not be correct, given that the DNA end is closer to TRBJ1-3. The germline CDR1 and CDR2 sequences are ENHRY and SYGVKD. The CDR3 has 15 residues. CDR3 in amino acids: CAISEGGGYGNTIYF. The CDR3 coding sequence is TGTGCCATCAGTGAAGGGGGGGGCTATGGAAACACCATATATTTT.

The V gene is TRBV18, the J gene TRBJ1-2, with 11 bases matching TRBD1. This CDR3 region has 14 residues. V lost 6 bases, J lost 3 bases, and 3 bases stayed unmatched. The V gene's germline CDR1 is KGHSH and CDR2 LQKENI. CDR3 coding DNA: TGTGCCAGCTCGCCGGGACAGGGGGACTATGGCTACACCTTC. It encodes CASSPGQGDYGYTF.